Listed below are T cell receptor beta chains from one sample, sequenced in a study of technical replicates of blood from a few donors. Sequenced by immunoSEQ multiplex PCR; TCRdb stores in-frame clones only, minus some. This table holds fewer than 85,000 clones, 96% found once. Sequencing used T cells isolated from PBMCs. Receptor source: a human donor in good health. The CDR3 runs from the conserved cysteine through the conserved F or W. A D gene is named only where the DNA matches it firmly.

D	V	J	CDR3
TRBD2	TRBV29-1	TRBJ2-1	CSVEDVAGPGDEQFF
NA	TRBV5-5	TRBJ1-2	CASSEEGSTIYGYTF
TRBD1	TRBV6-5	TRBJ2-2	CASSWQGAGELFF
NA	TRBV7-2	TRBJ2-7	CASSLEVQILTYEQYF
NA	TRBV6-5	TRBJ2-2	CASSPTLAGELFF
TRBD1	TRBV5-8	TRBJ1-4	CASSVTGGQTEKLFF
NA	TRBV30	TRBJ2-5	CAWSVSFQETQYF
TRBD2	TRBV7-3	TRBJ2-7	CASSPGTNIYEQYF
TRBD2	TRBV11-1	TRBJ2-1	CASSLYPFQLAGDFDEQFF
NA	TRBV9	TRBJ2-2	CASESGWTGELFF
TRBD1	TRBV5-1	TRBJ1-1	CASSQGQAGSEAFF
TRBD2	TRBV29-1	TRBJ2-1	CSVTSGRLDEQFF
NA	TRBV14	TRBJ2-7	CASSQGLRYEQYF
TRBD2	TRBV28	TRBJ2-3	CASSFREGPGTQYF
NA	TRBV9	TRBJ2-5	CASSAPTGRETQYF
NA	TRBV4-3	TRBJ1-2	CASSQGTPGTTLSNYGYTF
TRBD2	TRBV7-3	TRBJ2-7	CASSPGGRNAYEQYF
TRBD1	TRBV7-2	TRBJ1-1	CASSLTGTGDTEAFF
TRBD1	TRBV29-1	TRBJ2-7	CSVEGQGAYYEQYF
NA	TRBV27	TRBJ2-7	CASSLALEAEEQYF
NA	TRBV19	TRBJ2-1	CASSRSQGSSYNEQFF
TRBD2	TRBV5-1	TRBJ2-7	CASRLAGVSNEQYF
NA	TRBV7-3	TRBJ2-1	CASSLAASSYNEQFF
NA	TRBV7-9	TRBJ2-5	CASSFPTGETQYF
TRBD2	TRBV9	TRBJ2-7	CASSPSGRYEQYF
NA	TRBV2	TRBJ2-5	CASIRETQYF
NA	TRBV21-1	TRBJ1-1	CASSKGGLNTEAFF
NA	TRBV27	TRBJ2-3	CASSLAGFTDTQYF
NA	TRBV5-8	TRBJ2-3	CASSFTGSTDTQYF
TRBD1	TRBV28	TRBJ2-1	CASSPTAGTGGKGEQFF
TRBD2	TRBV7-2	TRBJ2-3	CASSLAWGLAGGDTQYF
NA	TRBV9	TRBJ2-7	CASSGQSSYEQYF
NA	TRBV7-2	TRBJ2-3	CASSRRSFLGTDTQYF
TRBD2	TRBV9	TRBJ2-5	CASSAAEREGWETQYF
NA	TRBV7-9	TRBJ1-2	CASSLVDDGEVVGYTF
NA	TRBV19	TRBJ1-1	CASSIDREGVMNTEAFF
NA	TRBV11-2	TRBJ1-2	CASSLHSTGLGYTF